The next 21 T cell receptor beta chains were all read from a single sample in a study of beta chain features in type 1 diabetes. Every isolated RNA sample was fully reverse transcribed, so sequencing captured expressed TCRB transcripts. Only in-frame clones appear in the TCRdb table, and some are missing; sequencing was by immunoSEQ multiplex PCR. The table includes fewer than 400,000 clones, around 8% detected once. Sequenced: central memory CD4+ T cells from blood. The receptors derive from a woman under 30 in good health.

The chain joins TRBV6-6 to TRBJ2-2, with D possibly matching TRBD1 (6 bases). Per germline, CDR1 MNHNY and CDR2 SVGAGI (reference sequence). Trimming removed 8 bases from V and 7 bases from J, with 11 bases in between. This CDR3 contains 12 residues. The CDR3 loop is CASGKQGGELFF. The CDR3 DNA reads TGTGCCAGCGGAAAACAGGGCGGGGAGCTGTTTTTT.

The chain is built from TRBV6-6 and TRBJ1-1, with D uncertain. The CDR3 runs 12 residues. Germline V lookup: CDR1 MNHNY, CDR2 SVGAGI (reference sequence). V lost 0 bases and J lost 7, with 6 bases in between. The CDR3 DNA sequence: TGTGCCAGCAGTTACTCAGCAATTGAAGCTTTCTTT. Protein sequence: CASSYSAIEAFF.

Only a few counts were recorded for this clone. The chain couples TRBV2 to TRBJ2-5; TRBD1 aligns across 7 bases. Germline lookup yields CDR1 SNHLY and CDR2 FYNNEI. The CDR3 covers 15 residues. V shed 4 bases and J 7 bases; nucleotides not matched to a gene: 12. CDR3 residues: CASSVAHRGTGTQYF. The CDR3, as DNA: TGTGCCAGCAGTGTCGCTCACAGGGGAACTGGGACCCAGTACTTC.

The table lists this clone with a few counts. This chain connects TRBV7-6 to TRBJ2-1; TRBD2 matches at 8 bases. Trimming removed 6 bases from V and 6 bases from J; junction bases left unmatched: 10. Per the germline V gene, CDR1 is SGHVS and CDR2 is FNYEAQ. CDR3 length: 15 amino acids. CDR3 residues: CASSRAGVVGNEQFF. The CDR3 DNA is TGTGCCAGCAGTCGAGCGGGAGTAGTTGGCAATGAGCAGTTCTTC.

DNA of the CDR3: TGCGCCAGCAGCTTGGCACCGGGAGTAGAAGAGACCCAGTACTTC. Amino acids: CASSLAPGVEETQYF. The chain is built from TRBV5-1 and TRBJ2-5; perhaps TRBD2 as D (6 bases). The V end lost 0 bases, the J end lost 3 bases, and 12 bases lay between the germline ends. This CDR3 region has 15 residues. Germline CDR1 is SGHRS and CDR2 is YFSETQ.

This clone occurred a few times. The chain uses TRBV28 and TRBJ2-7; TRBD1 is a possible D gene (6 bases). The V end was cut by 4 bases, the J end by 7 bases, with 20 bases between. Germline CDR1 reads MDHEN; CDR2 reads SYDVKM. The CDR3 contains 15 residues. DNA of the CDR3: TGTGCCAGCAGTTCCCAGGGGCACGGCTTGGTGGAGCAGTACTTC. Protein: CASSSQGHGLVEQYF. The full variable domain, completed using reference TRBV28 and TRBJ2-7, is DVKVTQSSRYLVKRTGEKVFLECVQDMDHENMFWYRQDPGLGLRLIYFSYDVKMKEKGDIPEGYSVSREKKERFSLILESASTNQTSMYLCASSSQGHGLVEQYFGPGTRLTVT.

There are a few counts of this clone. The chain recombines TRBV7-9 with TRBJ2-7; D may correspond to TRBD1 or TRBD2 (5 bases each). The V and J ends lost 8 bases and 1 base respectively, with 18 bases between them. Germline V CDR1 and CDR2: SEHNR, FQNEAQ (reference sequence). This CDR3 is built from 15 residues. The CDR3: CASGNSGTESYEQYF. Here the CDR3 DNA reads TGTGCCAGCGGGAACTCCGGGACGGAATCCTACGAGCAGTACTTC.

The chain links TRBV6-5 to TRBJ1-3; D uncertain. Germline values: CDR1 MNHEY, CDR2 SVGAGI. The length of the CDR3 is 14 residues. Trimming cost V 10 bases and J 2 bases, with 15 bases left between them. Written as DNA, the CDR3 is TGTGCCACCTGCCTGTCAAACGCTGGAAACACCATATATTTT. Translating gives CATCLSNAGNTIYF.

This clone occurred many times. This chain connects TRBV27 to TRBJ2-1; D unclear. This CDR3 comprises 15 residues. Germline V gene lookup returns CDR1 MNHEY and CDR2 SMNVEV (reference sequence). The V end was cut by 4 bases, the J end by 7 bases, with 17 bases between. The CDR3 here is CASSSLPSWINEQFF. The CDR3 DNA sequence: TGTGCCAGCAGTTCCCTGCCTAGTTGGATAAATGAGCAGTTCTTC.

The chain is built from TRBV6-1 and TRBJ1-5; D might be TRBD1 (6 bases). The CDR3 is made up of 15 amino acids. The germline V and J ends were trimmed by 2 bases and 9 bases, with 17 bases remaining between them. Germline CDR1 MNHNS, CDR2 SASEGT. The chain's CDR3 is CASSETSAGVRPQHF. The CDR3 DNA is TGTGCCAGCAGTGAAACCTCGGCAGGGGTGCGGCCCCAGCATTTT.

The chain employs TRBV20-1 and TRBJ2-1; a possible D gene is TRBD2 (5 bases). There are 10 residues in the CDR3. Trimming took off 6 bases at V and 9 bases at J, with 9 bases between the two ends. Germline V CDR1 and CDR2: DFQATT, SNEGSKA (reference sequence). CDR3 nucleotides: TGCAGTGCATACGCGGGTGAGCAGTTCTTC. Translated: CSAYAGEQFF.

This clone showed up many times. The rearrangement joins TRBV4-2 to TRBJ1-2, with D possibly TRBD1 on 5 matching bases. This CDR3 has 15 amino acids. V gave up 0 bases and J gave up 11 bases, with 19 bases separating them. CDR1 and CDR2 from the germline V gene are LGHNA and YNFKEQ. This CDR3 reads CASSQDARADLGYTF. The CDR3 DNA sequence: TGTGCCAGCAGCCAAGATGCCAGGGCTGATTTAGGGTACACCTTC.

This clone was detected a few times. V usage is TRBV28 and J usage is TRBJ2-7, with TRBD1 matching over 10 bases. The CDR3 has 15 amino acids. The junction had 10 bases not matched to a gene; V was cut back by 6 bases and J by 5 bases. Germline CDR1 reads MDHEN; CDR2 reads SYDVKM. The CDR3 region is CASRPMGQGLHEQYF. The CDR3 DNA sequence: TGTGCCAGCAGACCTATGGGACAGGGGTTGCACGAGCAGTACTTC.

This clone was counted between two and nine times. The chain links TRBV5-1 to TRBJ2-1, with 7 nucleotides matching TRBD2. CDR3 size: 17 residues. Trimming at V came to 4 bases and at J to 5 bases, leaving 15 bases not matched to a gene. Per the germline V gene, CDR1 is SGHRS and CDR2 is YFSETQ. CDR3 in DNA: TGCGCCAGCAGCGCATCATCAACTAGCGCCGGGGACAATGAGCAGTTCTTC. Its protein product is CASSASSTSAGDNEQFF.

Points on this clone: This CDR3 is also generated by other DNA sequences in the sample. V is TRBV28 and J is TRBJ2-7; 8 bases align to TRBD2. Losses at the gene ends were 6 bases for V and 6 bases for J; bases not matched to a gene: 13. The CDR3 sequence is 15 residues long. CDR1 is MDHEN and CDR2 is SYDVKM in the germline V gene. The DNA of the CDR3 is TGTGCCAGCAGCCGTCAGAGCGGGAGCACACGCGAGCAGTACTTC. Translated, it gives CASSRQSGSTREQYF.

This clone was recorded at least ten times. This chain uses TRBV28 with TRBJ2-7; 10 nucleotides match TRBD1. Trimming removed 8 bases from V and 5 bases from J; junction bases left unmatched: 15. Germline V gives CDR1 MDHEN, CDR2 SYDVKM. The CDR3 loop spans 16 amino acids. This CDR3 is CASRQYSGTGVNEQYF. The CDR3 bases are TGTGCCAGCCGGCAATATTCCGGGACAGGGGTGAACGAGCAGTACTTC.

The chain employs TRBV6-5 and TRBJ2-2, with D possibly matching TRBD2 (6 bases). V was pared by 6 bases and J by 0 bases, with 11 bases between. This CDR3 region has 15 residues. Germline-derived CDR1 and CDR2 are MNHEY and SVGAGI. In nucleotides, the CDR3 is TGTGCCAGCAGGGACTATAAAGCGAACACCGGGGAGCTGTTTTTT. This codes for CASRDYKANTGELFF.

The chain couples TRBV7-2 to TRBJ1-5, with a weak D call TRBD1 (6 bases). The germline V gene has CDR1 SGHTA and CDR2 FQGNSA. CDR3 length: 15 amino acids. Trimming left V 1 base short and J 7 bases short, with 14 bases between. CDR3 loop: CASSLVLSGEQPQHF. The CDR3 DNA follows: TGTGCCAGCAGCTTAGTATTGTCAGGGGAACAGCCCCAGCATTTT.

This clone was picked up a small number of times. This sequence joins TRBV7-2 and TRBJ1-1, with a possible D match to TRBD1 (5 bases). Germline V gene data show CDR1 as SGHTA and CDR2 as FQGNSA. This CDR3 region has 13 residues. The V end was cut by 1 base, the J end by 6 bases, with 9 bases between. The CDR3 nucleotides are TGTGCCAGCAGCTTAGTGCGGGACTCTGAAGCTTTCTTT. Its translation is CASSLVRDSEAFF.

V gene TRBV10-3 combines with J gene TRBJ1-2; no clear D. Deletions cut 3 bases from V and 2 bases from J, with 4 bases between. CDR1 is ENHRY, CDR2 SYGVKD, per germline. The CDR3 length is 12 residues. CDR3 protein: CAISEWNYGYTF. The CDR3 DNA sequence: TGTGCCATCAGTGAATGGAACTATGGCTACACCTTC.

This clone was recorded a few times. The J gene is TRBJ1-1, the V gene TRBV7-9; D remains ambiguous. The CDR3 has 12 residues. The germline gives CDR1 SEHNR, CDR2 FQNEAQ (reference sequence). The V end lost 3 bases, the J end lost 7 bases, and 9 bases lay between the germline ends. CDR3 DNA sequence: TGTGCCAGCAGCTTGGAGAGGTTTGAAGCTTTCTTT. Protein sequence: CASSLERFEAFF.